These 6 T cell receptor beta chains originate from one sample sequenced in a study of cytomegalovirus exposure and HLA in healthy donors. Both 60 Vbeta primers and 13 Jbeta primers went into the PCR. Using immunoSEQ multiplex PCR, the repertoire was profiled, and TCRdb retains in-frame clones only, with some absent. The table lists approximately 190,000 clones, about four fifths of them singletons. Sequencing was performed on PBMCs. These receptors originate from a woman aged 25-40 years in good health and CMV-seropositive.

V usage is TRBV10-1 and J usage is TRBJ2-5; 9 nucleotides line up with TRBD2. The CDR3 runs 14 residues. Germline CDR1 is WNHNN and CDR2 is SYGVQD (reference sequence). The V and J ends lost 5 bases and 0 bases, in that order; junction bases with no gene match: 1. CDR3 sequence: CASSLAGNQETQYF. The CDR3 region has the DNA TGCGCCAGCAGTCTAGCGGGGAACCAAGAGACCCAGTACTTC.

The chain employs TRBV6-6 and TRBJ2-7, with a possible D match to TRBD2 (6 bases). Trimming shortened V by 0 bases and J by 6 bases, and 18 bases separated the two germline ends. The CDR3 covers 16 residues. Looked up from germline, CDR1 is MNHNY and CDR2 is SVGAGI (reference sequence). This CDR3 is CASSYSSFGGAGEQYF. DNA for the CDR3: TGTGCCAGCAGTTACTCGAGCTTTGGGGGAGCGGGCGAGCAGTACTTC.

V and J are TRBV11-2 and TRBJ1-1; D is undetermined. CDR1 is SGHAT and CDR2 is FQNNGV in the germline V gene. The CDR3 loop spans 15 amino acids. The V gene lost 5 bases and the J gene lost 0 bases, with 13 bases spanning the gap. CDR3 nucleotides: TGTGCCAGCAGCCAGCGGCCTGGCCTGAACACTGAAGCTTTCTTT. This sequence encodes CASSQRPGLNTEAFF.

This chain joins TRBV7-4 and TRBJ2-5, with D possibly matching TRBD1 (5 bases). Trimming took off 0 bases at V and 6 bases at J, with 14 bases between the two ends. The V gene's germline CDR1 is SGHVT and CDR2 SQSDAQ. The CDR3 sequence is 15 residues long. CDR3 sequence reads: CASSLARAGLKTQYF. CDR3 in DNA: TGTGCCAGCAGCTTAGCCAGGGCAGGGCTTAAGACCCAGTACTTC.

On this clone itself: The same CDR3 can be traced to other DNA sequences in this sample. V usage is TRBV4-1 and J usage is TRBJ2-2; 8 nucleotides match TRBD2. With 3 bases clipped from V and 0 bases from J, the junction kept 6 bases outside the gene matches. From germline, CDR1 is MGHRA and CDR2 YSYEKL. The CDR3 extends over 17 amino acids. The CDR3 DNA sequence: TGCGCCAGCAGCCATCCGGGGGGGCGGGCGAACACCGGGGAGCTGTTTTTT. This translates into CASSHPGGRANTGELFF.

This chain connects TRBV7-3 to TRBJ2-5; the D gene is possibly TRBD1 (6 bases). This CDR3 contains 17 residues. V was pared by 1 base and J by 5 bases, with 20 bases between. The germline gives CDR1 SGHTA, CDR2 FQGTGA. Here the CDR3 reads CASSLNGYQGMSETQYF. CDR3 sequence (DNA): TGTGCCAGCAGCTTAAACGGGTATCAGGGGATGTCGGAGACCCAGTACTTC.